This T cell receptor (beta chain) came from a study of T cells in Graves' hyperthyroidism and ophthalmopathy. This clonotype was observed a few times. CDR1 is DFQATT, CDR2 SNEGSKA, per germline (reference sequence). The V and J ends lost 0 bases and 6 bases, in that order; junction bases with no gene match: 8. The CDR3 has 16 residues. Authors of the study amplified TCR beta CDR3 regions from RNA transcripts. With the HTBI primer set, the TCR CDR3 went through a first round of RT-PCR. TCRdb analysed the multiplex PCR reads with MiXCR anew, one entry per CDR3 protein. The top ten clones hold about a quarter of a sample with 280,000 or so distinct CDR3 sequences, approximately 26% of them seen once. Used for diagnoses were clinical symptoms, serum thyroxine and TRAb, thyroid ultrasound and orbital computed tomography.

The sequence was obtained from a man aged 35 to 55 with Graves' hyperthyroidism that later progressed to Graves' ophthalmopathy. Sequences were obtained from blood. The V and J genes are TRBV20-1 and TRBJ1-6; 7 bases are a match to TRBD1. CDR3 DNA: TGCAGTGCTAGAGATCTAGGGACAGTCTTTAATTCACCCCTCCACTTT. Its protein product is CSARDLGTVFNSPLHF.